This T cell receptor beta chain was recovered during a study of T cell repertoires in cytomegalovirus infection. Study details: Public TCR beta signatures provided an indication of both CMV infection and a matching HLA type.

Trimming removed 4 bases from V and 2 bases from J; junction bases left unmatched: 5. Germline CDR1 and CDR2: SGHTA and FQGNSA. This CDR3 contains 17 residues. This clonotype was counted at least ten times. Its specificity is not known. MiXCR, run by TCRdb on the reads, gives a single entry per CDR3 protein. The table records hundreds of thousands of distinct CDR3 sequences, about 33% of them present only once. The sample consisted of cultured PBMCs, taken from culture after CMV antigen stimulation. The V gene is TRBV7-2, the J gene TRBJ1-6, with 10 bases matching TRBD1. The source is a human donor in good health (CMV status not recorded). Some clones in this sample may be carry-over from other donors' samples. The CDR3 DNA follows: TGTGCCAGCAGCTATAGACAGGGGGCAGCCTATAATTCACCCCTCCACTTT. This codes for CASSYRQGAAYNSPLHF.